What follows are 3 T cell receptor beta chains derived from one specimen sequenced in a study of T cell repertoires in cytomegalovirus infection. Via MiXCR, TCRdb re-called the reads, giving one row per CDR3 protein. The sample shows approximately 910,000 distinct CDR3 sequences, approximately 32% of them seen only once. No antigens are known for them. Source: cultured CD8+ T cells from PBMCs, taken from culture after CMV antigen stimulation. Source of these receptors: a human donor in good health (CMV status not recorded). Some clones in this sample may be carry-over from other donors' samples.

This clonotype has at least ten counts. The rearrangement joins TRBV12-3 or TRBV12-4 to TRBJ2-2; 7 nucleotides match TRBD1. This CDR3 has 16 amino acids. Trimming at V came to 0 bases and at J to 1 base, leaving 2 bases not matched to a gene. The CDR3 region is CASSLADRQNTGELFF. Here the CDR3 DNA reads TGTGCCAGCAGTTTAGCGGACAGGCAGAACACCGGGGAGCTGTTTTTT.

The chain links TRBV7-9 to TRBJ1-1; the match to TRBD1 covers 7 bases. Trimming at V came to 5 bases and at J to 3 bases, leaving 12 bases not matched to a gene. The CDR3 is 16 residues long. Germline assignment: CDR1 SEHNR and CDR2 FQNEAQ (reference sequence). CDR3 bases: TGTGCCAGCAGCCTTCAGGTGACAGGGCTGGACACTGAAGCTTTCTTT. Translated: CASSLQVTGLDTEAFF.

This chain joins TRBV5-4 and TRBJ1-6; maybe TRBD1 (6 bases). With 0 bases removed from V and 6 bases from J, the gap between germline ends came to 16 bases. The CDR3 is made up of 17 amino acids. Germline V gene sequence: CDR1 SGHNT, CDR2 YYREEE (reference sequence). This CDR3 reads CASSLGSGARTNSPLHF. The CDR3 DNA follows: TGTGCCAGCAGCTTGGGATCGGGGGCCAGAACTAATTCACCCCTCCACTTT.